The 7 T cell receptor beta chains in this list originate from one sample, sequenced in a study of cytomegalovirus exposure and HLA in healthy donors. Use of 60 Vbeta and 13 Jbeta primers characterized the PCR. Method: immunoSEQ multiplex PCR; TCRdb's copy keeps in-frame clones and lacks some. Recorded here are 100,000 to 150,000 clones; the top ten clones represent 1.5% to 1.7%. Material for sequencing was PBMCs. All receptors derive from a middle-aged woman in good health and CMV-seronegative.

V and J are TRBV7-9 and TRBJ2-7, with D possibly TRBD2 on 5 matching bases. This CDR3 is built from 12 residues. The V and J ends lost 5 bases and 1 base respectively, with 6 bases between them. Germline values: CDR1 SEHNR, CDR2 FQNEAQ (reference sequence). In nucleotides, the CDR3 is TGTGCCAGCAGCCGGGGATCCTACGAGCAGTACTTC. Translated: CASSRGSYEQYF.

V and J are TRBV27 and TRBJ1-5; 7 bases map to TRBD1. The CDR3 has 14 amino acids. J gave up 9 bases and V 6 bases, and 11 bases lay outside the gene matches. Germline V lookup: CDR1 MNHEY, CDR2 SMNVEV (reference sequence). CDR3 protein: CASSRRDSLPPQHF. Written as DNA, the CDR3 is TGTGCCAGCAGCCGCCGGGACAGCCTCCCGCCCCAGCATTTT.

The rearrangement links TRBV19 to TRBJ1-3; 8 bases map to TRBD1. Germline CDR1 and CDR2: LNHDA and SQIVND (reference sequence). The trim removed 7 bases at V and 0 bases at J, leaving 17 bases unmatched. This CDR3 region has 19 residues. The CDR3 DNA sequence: TGTGCCAGTACTCGACAGGGGTCTATGGGTGCCACCTCTGGAAACACCATATATTTT. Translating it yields CASTRQGSMGATSGNTIYF.

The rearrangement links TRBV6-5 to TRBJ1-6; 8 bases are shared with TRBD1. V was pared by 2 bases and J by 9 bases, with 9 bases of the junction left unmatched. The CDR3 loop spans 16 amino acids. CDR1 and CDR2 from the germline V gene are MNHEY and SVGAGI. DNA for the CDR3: TGTGCCAGCAGTTACAGGCAGGGGGCACTTGTTTCACCCCTCCACTTT. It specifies CASSYRQGALVSPLHF.

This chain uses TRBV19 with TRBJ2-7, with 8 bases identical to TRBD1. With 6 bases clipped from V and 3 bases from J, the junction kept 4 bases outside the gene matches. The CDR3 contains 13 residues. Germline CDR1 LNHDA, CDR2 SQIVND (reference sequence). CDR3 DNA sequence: TGTGCCAGTAGCCGGACAGGGAGCTACGAGCAGTACGTC. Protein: CASSRTGSYEQYV.

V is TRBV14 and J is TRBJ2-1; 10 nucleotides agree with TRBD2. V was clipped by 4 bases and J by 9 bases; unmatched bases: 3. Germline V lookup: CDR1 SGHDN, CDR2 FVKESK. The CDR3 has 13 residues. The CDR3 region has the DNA TGTGCCAGCAGCCGGACTAGCGGTTTTGAGCAGTTCTTC. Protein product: CASSRTSGFEQFF.

CDR3 in amino acids: CASSQGASGGGQETQYF. The CDR3 DNA follows: TGCGCCAGCAGCCAAGGGGCTAGCGGGGGGGGGCAAGAGACCCAGTACTTC. The chain couples TRBV4-3 to TRBJ2-5, with TRBD2 matching over 12 bases. CDR1 and CDR2 from the germline V gene are LGHNA and YSLEER. CDR3 length equals 17 residues. The V segment lost 1 base and the J segment 2 bases; nucleotides outside the gene matches: 5.